This T cell receptor beta chain was sequenced during a study of T cell repertoires in cytomegalovirus infection (dated by TCRdb to between 2019 and 2020). Concerning the study at large: The peptide stimulations were aimed at well-studied HLA-B-restricted epitopes as well as recently identified HLA-C-restricted CMV epitopes, whose presentation resists viral immunomodulation. Donor HLA type was relevant to the analysis, as public TCR beta signatures indicated carriage of CMV infection together with the matching HLA type.

The sample's treatment or condition label is to be understood as: in vitro stimulation with specific CMV peptide epitopes to enrich CMV-specific T cells. Sequencing took place on an Illumina HiSeq 1500. TCRdb's own reprocessing of the public reads used fastp at Q25 and MiXCR and kept productive beta chains. Merged by CDR3 protein, the rows form single entries marked with the most common genes and DNA. The sample has a few hundred thousand distinct CDR3 sequences on record, 20% to 25% of them singletons. The ten largest clones add up to approximately 19% of the sample. The paper's findings and limits, for the study overall: The ex vivo response was dominated by HLA-C-restricted CMV-specific TCR beta clonotypes, which also provided the single most frequent clonotype in two of eight donors. Cumulative frequency of public TCR beta family members discriminated carriers of CMV infection plus the relevant HLA type in this cohort and an independent roughly 330-donor cohort.

A remark on this clonotype: Its antigen specificity is not known. The input lacks base qualities; no much larger clone sits a single base away.

The CDR1 and CDR2 encoded by the germline V gene (reference sequence) are LNHDA and SQIVND. The CDR3 runs 15 amino acids, cysteine and phenylalanine included. The retained sequence is limited to the CDR3, 45 bases, with the frame set at the first base. V is clipped by 7 bases and J by 5 bases, and the sequence between their germline boundaries is 19 bases long. This sequence originates from a human donor in good health (CMV status not recorded). Some clones in this sample may be carry-over from other donors' samples. The sequencing here drew on cultured PBMCs, taken from culture after CMV antigen stimulation. In this chain, TRBV19 is recombined with TRBJ2-3; the D gene assignment is ambiguous. For the CDR3, the sequence is CASTLALRVGDTQYF. Read as DNA, the sequence is TGTGCCAGTACGTTGGCTCTTCGGGTGGGAGATACGCAGTATTTT.